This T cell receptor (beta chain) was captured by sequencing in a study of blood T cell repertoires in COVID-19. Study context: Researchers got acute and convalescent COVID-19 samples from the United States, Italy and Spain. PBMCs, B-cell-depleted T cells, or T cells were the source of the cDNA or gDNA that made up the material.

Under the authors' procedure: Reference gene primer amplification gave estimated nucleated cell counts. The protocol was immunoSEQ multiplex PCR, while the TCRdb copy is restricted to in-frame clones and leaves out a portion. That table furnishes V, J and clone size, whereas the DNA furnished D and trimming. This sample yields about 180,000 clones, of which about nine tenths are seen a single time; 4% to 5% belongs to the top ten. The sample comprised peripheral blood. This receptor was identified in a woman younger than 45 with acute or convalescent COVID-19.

CDR3 sequence: CSVDRQGRSEAFF. CDR3 nucleotides: TGCAGCGTTGACCGACAGGGGAGGTCTGAAGCTTTCTTT. The chain recombines TRBV29-1 with TRBJ1-1, with 8 bases identical to TRBD1. The germline V gene encodes CDR1 SQVTM and CDR2 ANQGSEA. The CDR3 loop spans 13 amino acids. The ends lost 3 bases at V and 6 bases at J; junction bases unmatched: 6.